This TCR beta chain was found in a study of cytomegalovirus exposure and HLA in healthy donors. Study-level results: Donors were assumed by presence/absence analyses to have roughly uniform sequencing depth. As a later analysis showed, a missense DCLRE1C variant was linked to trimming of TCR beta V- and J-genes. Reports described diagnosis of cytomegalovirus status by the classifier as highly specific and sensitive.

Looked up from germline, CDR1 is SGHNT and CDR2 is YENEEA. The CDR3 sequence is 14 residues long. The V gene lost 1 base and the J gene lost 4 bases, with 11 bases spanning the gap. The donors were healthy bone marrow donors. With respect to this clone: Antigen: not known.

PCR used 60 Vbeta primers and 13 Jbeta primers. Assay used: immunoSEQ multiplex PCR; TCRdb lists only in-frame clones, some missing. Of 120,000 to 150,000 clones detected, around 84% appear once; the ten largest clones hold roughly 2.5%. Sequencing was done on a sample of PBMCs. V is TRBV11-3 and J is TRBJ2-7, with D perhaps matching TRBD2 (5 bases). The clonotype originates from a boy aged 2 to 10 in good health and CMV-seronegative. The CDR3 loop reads CASSLVASTYEQYF. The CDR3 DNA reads TGTGCCAGCAGCTTAGTCGCTAGCACATACGAGCAGTACTTC.